This T cell receptor (beta chain) was recovered during a study of cytomegalovirus exposure and HLA in healthy donors. The primer mix had 60 Vbeta and 13 Jbeta primers. Profiling relied on immunoSEQ multiplex PCR, and the TCRdb table lists in-frame clones only, not all of them. This table holds roughly 120,000 clones, approximately 80% found once. The V gene lost 4 bases and the J gene lost 0 bases, with 16 bases spanning the gap. The CDR3 runs to 18 residues. Germline V lookup: CDR1 LNHDA, CDR2 SQIVND (reference sequence). A word on this clone: As yet, its antigen is unknown.

Study-wide results and limits: Per a prior analysis, the majority of TCR beta V segments were productive roughly 87% or roughly 30% of the time. Compared with the roughly 730-donor mean, an Asian-associated ancestry cluster reportedly had fewer N-insertions, according to a later analysis. It was confirmed in vitro that a few of the CMV-associated chains were specific for CMV antigens. A list of 150 or so TCR beta chains associated with cytomegalovirus was given.

This chain connects TRBV19 to TRBJ2-6, with a weak D call TRBD1 (6 bases). The clonotype comes from a human donor in good health. The specimen sequenced was PBMCs. The CDR3: CASSTIKGQYSGANVLTF. CDR3 nucleotide sequence: TGTGCCAGTAGTACAATTAAAGGACAGTACTCTGGGGCCAACGTCCTGACTTTC. Looking up the rest from reference TRBV19 and TRBJ2-6 gives the full variable domain: DGGITQSPKYLFRKEGQNVTLSCEQNLNHDAMYWYRQDPGQGLRLIYYSQIVNDFQKGDIAEGYSVSREKKESFPLTVTSAQKNPTAFYLCASSTIKGQYSGANVLTFGAGSRLTVL.